This record covers a single T cell receptor beta chain. The target of this receptor is not known. Base qualities are not at hand, and no much larger clone is one base apart. This record belongs to a study of blood T cell repertoires in COVID-19 (dated by TCRdb to 2020 to 2022). With regard to the full study: Samples covering the acute and convalescent phases of COVID-19 were provided by collaborators in the United States, Italy and Spain. The repertoires were released in a freely available public database intended as a resource for research on the immune response to SARS-CoV-2. Where available, HLA class I and class II types were taken from metadata supplied by the sample provider and were not determined by assay-based typing. The material from the prospective study consisted of cDNA or gDNA derived from T cells, B-cell-depleted T cells, or PBMCs. Deeply sampled blood TCRbeta repertoires from subjects exposed to, actively infected with, or recovered from COVID-19 were included in the dataset. The sample metadata nearly always contained a de-identified subject ID, COVID-19 status, age in years and sex. The samples were drawn from the first 160 participants of the ongoing ImmuneRACE study and from 950 to 1,500 subjects provided by 6 global collaborators. What the study reported, not specific to this receptor: How much clinical and demographic metadata was included differed by source and by participant, and the metadata was provided uncurated.

The collaborating institutions used their own protocols to collect whole blood in K2EDTA tubes. For TCRbeta analysis, collaborators shipped samples in one of three forms: frozen whole blood, isolated PBMCs, or DNA extracted from either of those sample types. The CDR3, cysteine through phenylalanine, is 14 amino acids long. The retained sequence is limited to the CDR3, 42 bases, with the frame set at the first base. Trimming at the junction amounts to 4 bases on V and 4 bases on J, and the germline ends lie 8 bases apart. Per the germline V gene, MNHEY is the CDR1 and SVGAGI is the CDR2. TCRbeta CDR3 regions were amplified from genomic DNA by means of the immunoSEQ Assay, a bias-controlled multiplex PCR. The authors processed their data as follows. The number of nucleated cells in each sample was estimated from the amplification of reference gene primers within the assay. To quantify the absolute abundance of each unique TCRbeta CDR3 rearrangement, sequence reads were collapsed and filtered. For each sample, productive Simpson clonality was calculated by taking the square root of Simpson's diversity index across productive rearrangements. Not all clones reach the TCRdb copy of this immuneACCESS table, which keeps in-frame sequences only. Checked studies attribute under half of the gap to unresolved V genes and leave the rest unexplained. The V and J calls and clone size come from that table; D and trimming were worked out from the DNA. The sample table holds about 15,000 clones, of which over 75% were seen once. Of the sample, roughly 15% falls within the top ten clones.

What was sequenced was peripheral blood. This TCR was recovered from a human donor in a cohort sampled during active COVID-19. The rearranged chain carries TRBV6-5 and TRBJ1-6; possibly the D gene is TRBD1, per 6 matching bases. The nucleotides read TGTGCCAGCAGTTCGGACAGTTATAATTCACCCCTCCACTTT. This is translated as CASSSDSYNSPLHF.